Below, 16 T cell receptor beta chains from the same sample are listed, as sequenced in a study of OX40 agonist ivuxolimab in advanced cancers. Generated by immunoSEQ multiplex PCR, the TCRdb table keeps only in-frame clones and is missing some. In the table there are 30,000 to 45,000 clones, 85% to 90% of which are singletons. The sample in question was CD4+ or CD8+ T cells sorted from blood, obtained in a trial of the OX40 agonist ivuxolimab. Receptors originate from an adult with an advanced solid tumor such as melanoma, head and neck, liver or kidney cancer.

This clone was seen once. The genes are TRBV7-9 and TRBJ1-1, with no clear D. The CDR3 has 10 residues. The germline V gene encodes CDR1 SEHNR and CDR2 FQNEAQ (reference sequence). V lost 7 bases and J lost 5, with 5 bases in between. This chain's CDR3 is CASNHTEAFF. CDR3 DNA: TGTGCCAGCAACCATACTGAAGCTTTCTTT.

The chain recombines TRBV14 with TRBJ2-1, with TRBD2 identical over 10 bases. This CDR3 spans 17 amino acids. CDR1 and CDR2 (germline): SGHDN, FVKESK. Trimming at V came to 5 bases and at J to 3 bases, leaving 10 bases not matched to a gene. For the CDR3, the DNA is TGTGCCAGCAGCTCCGTTGAACTAGCGGGGTTCTACAATGAGCAGTTCTTC. Amino acid sequence: CASSSVELAGFYNEQFF.

This clone was seen more than once but under ten times. The rearrangement joins TRBV5-1 to TRBJ1-1, with D perhaps matching TRBD1 (6 bases). Trimming took 1 base from V and 1 from J, leaving 8 bases between them. Per germline, CDR1 SGHRS and CDR2 YFSETQ. This CDR3 has 14 residues. The CDR3 reads CASSLTGQNTEAFF. For the CDR3, the DNA is TGCGCCAGCAGCTTGACAGGGCAGAACACTGAAGCTTTCTTT.

The rearrangement links TRBV2 to TRBJ2-5; D call uncertain. This CDR3 has 14 amino acids. CDR1 is SNHLY and CDR2 is FYNNEI in the germline V gene. Trimming took off 1 base at V and 4 bases at J, with 10 bases between the two ends. The CDR3 region is CASSEGGWGETQYF. For the CDR3, the DNA is TGTGCCAGCAGTGAAGGGGGTTGGGGAGAGACCCAGTACTTC.

V and J are TRBV11-1 and TRBJ1-1; 8 bases map to TRBD1. The germline V gene has CDR1 SGHAT and CDR2 FQDESV (reference sequence). This CDR3 has 14 residues. With V trimmed by 2 bases and J by 6 bases, 5 bases remained unmatched. CDR3 in amino acids: CASSLLQGASEAFF. The CDR3 bases are TGTGCCAGCAGCTTATTGCAGGGGGCCTCTGAAGCTTTCTTT.

The rearrangement uses TRBV5-5 and TRBJ2-1; maybe TRBD2 (6 bases). Germline V gene lookup returns CDR1 SGHKS and CDR2 YYEKEE (reference sequence). Trimming shortened V by 2 bases and J by 4 bases, and 10 bases separated the two germline ends. This CDR3 comprises 14 residues. The CDR3: CASSFGGDYNEQFF. DNA for the CDR3: TGTGCCAGCAGCTTTGGCGGGGATTACAATGAGCAGTTCTTC.

This chain joins TRBV6-1 and TRBJ1-1, with 8 bases lining up with TRBD1. CDR1 and CDR2 from the germline V gene are MNHNS and SASEGT. CDR3 size: 16 residues. The V gene end was trimmed by 0 bases and the J gene end by 4 bases; junction bases not matched to a gene: 7. The CDR3 is CASSEAMGQARTEAFF. The CDR3 DNA reads TGTGCCAGCAGTGAAGCCATGGGACAGGCACGCACTGAAGCTTTCTTT.

The chain joins TRBV5-4 to TRBJ2-4, with TRBD1 matching 11 bases. The germline gives CDR1 SGHNT, CDR2 YYREEE (reference sequence). J lost 7 bases, V lost 0 bases, and 3 bases had no gene match. The CDR3 runs to 15 residues. The CDR3 DNA follows: TGTGCCAGCAGCTTGGCGGGACAGGGGGGGAACATTCAGTACTTC. It translates to CASSLAGQGGNIQYF.

The chain uses TRBV7-8 and TRBJ1-1; the D is unclear. Germline V gene lookup returns CDR1 SGHVS and CDR2 FQNEAQ. With 4 bases removed from V and 5 bases from J, the gap between germline ends came to 8 bases. The CDR3 is 12 amino acids. The CDR3 reads CASSWRLTEAFF. The CDR3 DNA is TGTGCCAGCAGCTGGCGGTTAACTGAAGCTTTCTTT.

The chain joins TRBV5-1 to TRBJ2-3, with D possibly matching TRBD2 (6 bases). CDR1 and CDR2 from the germline V gene are SGHRS and YFSETQ. The germline V and J ends were trimmed by 0 bases and 2 bases, with 7 bases remaining between them. The length of the CDR3 is 14 residues. The CDR3: CASSLGDSTDTQYF. The CDR3 DNA reads as TGCGCCAGCAGCTTGGGGGACTCCACAGATACGCAGTATTTT.

V gene TRBV27 combines with J gene TRBJ2-6; 12 bases fit TRBD1. Trimming cost V 8 bases and J 4 bases; bases outside gene matches: 9. CDR1 and CDR2 from the germline V gene are MNHEY and SMNVEV (reference sequence). The CDR3 totals 17 residues. The CDR3 is CASGPGQGAWGANVLTF. The CDR3 coding sequence is TGTGCCAGCGGACCGGGACAGGGGGCGTGGGGGGCCAACGTCCTGACTTTC.

The chain recombines TRBV11-2 with TRBJ1-6, with 10 bases fitting TRBD1. The CDR3 has 16 residues. From germline, CDR1 is SGHAT and CDR2 FQNNGV. V trimming: 2 bases; J trimming: 9 bases; junction bases outside the gene matches: 7. CDR3 region: CASSLIGDRGASPLHF. CDR3 DNA: TGTGCCAGCAGCTTAATTGGGGACAGGGGTGCTTCACCCCTCCACTTT.

This chain joins TRBV11-2 and TRBJ2-7; TRBD1 matches 9 bases. The V gene's germline CDR1 is SGHAT and CDR2 FQNNGV. V shed 6 bases, J shed 2 bases, and the junction held 5 bases outside the gene matches. This CDR3 is built from 14 residues. Here the CDR3 reads CASSAGTGPYEQYF. CDR3 bases: TGTGCCAGCAGTGCCGGGACAGGGCCCTACGAGCAGTACTTC.

The V gene is TRBV11-3, the J gene TRBJ2-1; 10 positions agree with TRBD1. The CDR3 covers 15 residues. With V trimmed by 1 base and J by 5 bases, 2 bases remained unmatched. CDR1 and CDR2 (germline): SGHNT, YENEEA. CDR3 DNA sequence: TGTGCCAGCAGCTTAGCTGGGACAGGGGACAATGAGCAGTTCTTC. Translated: CASSLAGTGDNEQFF.

The chain combines TRBV27 with TRBJ2-1; the D is unclear. This CDR3 spans 14 amino acids. The germline V and J ends were trimmed by 5 bases and 8 bases, with 16 bases remaining between them. Germline values: CDR1 MNHEY, CDR2 SMNVEV (reference sequence). The CDR3, as DNA: TGTGCCAGCAGTCTAATAGGAGTTAACGATGAGCAGTTCTTC. Protein sequence: CASSLIGVNDEQFF.

The chain is built from TRBV2 and TRBJ2-1, with 11 nucleotides matching TRBD2. The germline V gene has CDR1 SNHLY and CDR2 FYNNEI. This CDR3 spans 14 amino acids. V was clipped by 8 bases and J by 7 bases; unmatched bases: 7. The CDR3 DNA is TGTGCCAGCGACCTAGCGGGGGGCTTGAATGAGCAGTTCTTC. This encodes CASDLAGGLNEQFF.